This T cell receptor (beta chain) was retrieved from a study of blood T cell repertoires in COVID-19. The method was immunoSEQ multiplex PCR; TCRdb's version includes in-frame clones alone and lacks a portion of them. Of roughly 520,000 clones detected, over 75% appear once; the ten largest clones hold less than 2%. The V end lost 2 bases, the J end lost 6 bases, and 14 bases lay between the germline ends. Germline V gene data show CDR1 as KGHSH and CDR2 as LQKENI. The CDR3 extends over 15 amino acids. Sequencing was carried out using PBMCs or T cells enriched from blood (not recorded which). This receptor was identified in a woman between 40 and 55 years old who had recovered from COVID-19. V and J are TRBV18 and TRBJ2-1, with D perhaps matching TRBD1 (5 bases). In nucleotides, the CDR3 is TGTGCCAGCTCACCATTTTTGGACAAAGTCAATGAGCAGTTCTTC. This gives the protein CASSPFLDKVNEQFF.